This TCR beta chain emerged from a study of technical replicates of blood from a few donors (dated by TCRdb to the late 2010s). Remarks on this clone: It lacks a known antigen. No per-base quality is available; no much larger clone lies one base away.

The CDR3 covers 15 residues, taking in both the cysteine and the phenylalanine. The DNA shown is the 45-base CDR3, in frame from base 1. CDR1 ENHRY and CDR2 SYGVKD are derived from the germline V gene. V sheds 4 bases and J sheds 6 bases, leaving 16 bases between their ends. The method was the immunoSEQ multiplex PCR assay. What TCRdb holds here is the immuneACCESS table cut down to in-frame rearrangements. Part of the clones is not present; checked against another copy, under half of the missing clones reflect an unresolved V gene, and the others are unexplained. In all, the sample holds about 11,000 clones, and roughly 94% of those were seen once. Together, the top ten hold approximately 7% of the sample.

The receptor's source is a human donor in good health. Material for sequencing was PBMCs. The V gene is TRBV10-3 and the J gene is TRBJ2-1; TRBD2 might be the D gene, on 5 matching bases. In nucleotide form, the sequence is TGTGCCATCAGTGTAATTTCAGCGGACCCCAATGAGCAGTTCTTC. Protein translation: CAISVISADPNEQFF.